The next 28 T cell receptor beta chains were all read from a single sample in a study of identical twins. TCRdb passed the 5' RACE reads through MiXCR, listing each CDR3 protein once. The sample has about 660,000 distinct CDR3 sequences; over 8.5% are singletons. This sample was also put to use in a study of yellow fever vaccine responses in identical twins.

Sequencing was carried out using PBMCs. The receptors here all came from a woman between 18 and 29 years old in good health.

This clonotype appeared many times. Relative to the germline gene, one junction end is altered; a read error may explain this. This chain uses TRBV7-7 with TRBJ2-5; TRBD2 matches 12 bases. This CDR3 contains 16 residues. Germline loops: CDR1 SSHAT, CDR2 FNYEAQ (reference sequence). CDR3 sequence: CASSLETSGGRETQYF. The CDR3 region has the DNA TGTGCTAGCAGCTTAGAGACTAGCGGGGGTCGGGAGACCCAGTACTTC.

This clonotype has only a few counts. The J gene is TRBJ2-7, the V gene TRBV9; D call uncertain. Between the trimmed V and J ends, which lost 0 bases and 4 bases, there was a span of 11 bases. The CDR3 covers 14 residues. Germline CDR1 reads SGDLS; CDR2 reads YYNGEE. The CDR3, as DNA: TGTGCCAGCAGCGTAGGGGTCAAAAATTACGAGCAGTACTTC. It specifies CASSVGVKNYEQYF.

V is TRBV28 and J is TRBJ2-1, with 7 nucleotides matching TRBD1. V lost 6 bases and J lost 9; bases outside the gene matches: 8. Germline V gene data show CDR1 as MDHEN and CDR2 as SYDVKM. This CDR3 spans 13 amino acids. CDR3 bases: TGTGCCAGCAGCGACAGGGAATTGGGTGAGCAGTTCTTC. Encoded protein: CASSDRELGEQFF. Using reference TRBV28 and TRBJ2-1 for the parts outside the CDR3, the full variable domain is DVKVTQSSRYLVKRTGEKVFLECVQDMDHENMFWYRQDPGLGLRLIYFSYDVKMKEKGDIPEGYSVSREKKERFSLILESASTNQTSMYLCASSDRELGEQFFGPGTRLTVL.

This clonotype was counted at least ten times. This chain's CDR3 is CSAYGGLWETQYF. Written as DNA, the CDR3 is TGCAGCGCCTACGGGGGGTTGTGGGAGACCCAGTACTTC. This chain uses TRBV29-1 with TRBJ2-5; TRBD2 matches at 7 bases. The CDR3 runs 13 residues. CDR1 is SQVTM, CDR2 ANQGSEA, per germline. With 7 bases clipped from V and 5 bases from J, the junction kept 10 bases outside the gene matches.

The table lists this clonotype with a few counts. The chain carries TRBV6-1 and TRBJ2-1; D is undetermined. The germline CDR1 and CDR2 sequences are MNHNS and SASEGT. CDR3 length: 16 amino acids. The V and J ends lost 4 bases and 1 base respectively, with 14 bases between them. The DNA of the CDR3 is TGTGCCAGCAGTGGAGAACGGCGAACATCCTACAATGAGCAGTTCTTC. It yields the protein CASSGERRTSYNEQFF.

This chain connects TRBV6-5 to TRBJ2-7; 9 nucleotides match TRBD2. Germline loops: CDR1 MNHEY, CDR2 SVGAGI. The CDR3 length is 14 residues. V lost 3 bases, J lost 4 bases, and 4 bases stayed unmatched. This chain's CDR3 is CASSYAGGGYEQYF. Here the CDR3 DNA reads TGTGCCAGCAGTTATGCGGGAGGGGGTTACGAGCAGTACTTC.

This clonotype has more than one count but fewer than ten. The conserved phenylalanine or tryptophan is not found at the CDR3 terminus, so this likely reflects a read error. The rearrangement links TRBV6-2 or TRBV6-3 to TRBJ2-7, with 7 bases fitting TRBD1. The CDR3 is made up of 13 amino acids. V lost 6 bases and J lost 4; bases outside the gene matches: 6. In germline, CDR1 is MNHEY, CDR2 SVGEGT. The CDR3 bases are TGTGCCAGCAGCCCCGGGACAGATTACGAGCAGTACTCC. This gives the protein CASSPGTDYEQYS.

The rearrangement links TRBV7-2 to TRBJ2-2; D uncertain. The length of the CDR3 is 12 residues. Looked up from germline, CDR1 is SGHTA and CDR2 is FQGNSA. The ends were cut back, 8 bases at V and 7 bases at J, with 11 bases in the middle. CDR3 sequence reads: CASPLRGGELFF. CDR3 DNA sequence: TGTGCCAGCCCTCTTCGTGGCGGGGAGCTGTTTTTT.

V is TRBV19 and J is TRBJ2-7, with D tentatively TRBD1 (5 bases). Trimming left V 8 bases short and J 7 bases short, with 15 bases between. CDR3 length: 12 amino acids. Germline CDR1 is LNHDA and CDR2 is SQIVND (reference sequence). This CDR3 reads CASRTILGEQYF. The CDR3 bases are TGTGCCAGTCGGACAATCCTGGGGGAGCAGTACTTC.

V gene TRBV4-3 combines with J gene TRBJ2-1, with D possibly being TRBD1 (5 bases). This CDR3 spans 17 amino acids. Germline V CDR1 and CDR2: LGHNA, YSLEER. The V end was cut by 3 bases, the J end by 0 bases, with 15 bases between. The CDR3 loop is CASSHAGPMSSYNEQFF. CDR3 bases: TGCGCCAGCAGCCACGCAGGGCCGATGAGCTCCTACAATGAGCAGTTCTTC.

Only a few counts were recorded for this clonotype. The rearrangement joins TRBV27 to TRBJ2-7; D gene ambiguous. Per germline, CDR1 MNHEY and CDR2 SMNVEV (reference sequence). V was shortened by 0 bases and J by 3 bases, with 12 bases between the two germline ends. The CDR3 has 15 amino acids. The CDR3 DNA reads as TGTGCCAGCAGTTTATCAGCCCCAGACTTCTACGAGCAGTACTTC. Translating gives CASSLSAPDFYEQYF.

In its sample, this clonotype was seen a few times. The chain combines TRBV6-5 with TRBJ1-2; D ambiguous. Per germline, CDR1 MNHEY and CDR2 SVGAGI. The CDR3 loop spans 15 amino acids. Trimming took off 2 bases at V and 4 bases at J, with 14 bases between the two ends. For the CDR3, the DNA is TGTGCCAGCAGTTACAGTTATGGGGAGGTCTATGGCTACACCTTC. It codes for CASSYSYGEVYGYTF.

J is TRBJ2-7 and V is TRBV11-2; D gene unclear. The CDR3 runs 13 residues. CDR1 and CDR2 (germline): SGHAT, FQNNGV. V was clipped by 7 bases and J by 5 bases, with 15 bases between them. DNA for the CDR3: TGTGCCAGCAACCCGACAACCCGCCACGAGCAGTACTTC. Protein product: CASNPTTRHEQYF. Based on the CDR3 plus reference TRBV11-2 and TRBJ2-7, the full variable domain is EAGVAQSPRYKIIEKRQSVAFWCNPISGHATLYWYQQILGQGPKLLIQFQNNGVVDDSQLPKDRFSAERLKGVDSTLKIQPAKLEDSAVYLCASNPTTRHEQYFGPGTRLTVT.

The table lists this clonotype with many counts. The rearrangement uses TRBV3-1 and TRBJ2-7; 9 positions match TRBD1. The CDR3 totals 15 residues. V was pared by 0 bases and J by 3 bases, with 3 bases of the junction left unmatched. Germline lookup yields CDR1 LGHDT and CDR2 YNNKEL (reference sequence). The CDR3 reads CASSQEGDRDYEQYF. The CDR3, as DNA: TGTGCCAGCAGCCAAGAAGGGGACAGGGACTACGAGCAGTACTTC.

The chain joins TRBV7-9 to TRBJ1-1; 10 bases agree with TRBD1. The CDR3 length is 15 residues. V shed 4 bases and J 5 bases; nucleotides not matched to a gene: 7. The germline CDR1 and CDR2 sequences are SEHNR and FQNEAQ (reference sequence). CDR3 amino acids: CASSSQTGGNTEAFF. The CDR3 DNA follows: TGTGCCAGCAGCTCCCAGACAGGGGGCAATACTGAAGCTTTCTTT.

V and J are TRBV19 and TRBJ1-2; 7 bases map to TRBD1. V was pared by 4 bases and J by 0 bases, with 11 bases of the junction left unmatched. The CDR3 is 17 amino acids. The V gene's germline CDR1 is LNHDA and CDR2 SQIVND (reference sequence). CDR3 sequence: CASSTPRGGLANYGYTF. CDR3 nucleotide sequence: TGTGCCAGTAGTACCCCCAGGGGGGGGCTAGCTAACTATGGCTACACCTTC.

This clonotype was found many times. This chain connects TRBV10-3 to TRBJ1-3; 7 bases fit TRBD1. V was clipped by 4 bases and J by 6 bases; unmatched bases: 6. CDR3 length: 14 amino acids. In germline, CDR1 is ENHRY, CDR2 SYGVKD. Written as DNA, the CDR3 is TGTGCCATCAGTGGTGGAGGGGGCGCAAACACCATATATTTT. As protein: CAISGGGGANTIYF.

This clonotype was picked up many times. The V call is TRBV25-1, the J call TRBJ1-1, with 8 bases fitting TRBD1. With V trimmed by 6 bases and J by 1 base, 13 bases remained unmatched. Germline lookup yields CDR1 MGHDK and CDR2 SYGVNS. The CDR3 has 17 amino acids. The CDR3 loop is CASRAGGTGIKNTEAFF. As DNA, the CDR3 is TGTGCCAGCAGAGCGGGAGGGACAGGAATTAAGAACACTGAAGCTTTCTTT.

This clonotype was seen more than once but under ten times. Here the CDR3 DNA reads TGTGCCAGCAGTTTAAAGACTAGTGCCCCCGGGGAGCTGTTTTTT. Its protein product is CASSLKTSAPGELFF. The chain links TRBV12-3 or TRBV12-4 to TRBJ2-2, with a possible D match to TRBD2 (6 bases). There are 15 residues in the CDR3. V shed 2 bases and J shed 6 bases, with 13 bases lying between them.

This clonotype has just a few counts. The rearrangement uses TRBV5-5 and TRBJ1-1; tentatively, D is TRBD1 (5 bases). This CDR3 comprises 14 residues. Germline V gene data show CDR1 as SGHKS and CDR2 as YYEKEE (reference sequence). V shed 2 bases and J shed 3 bases, with 11 bases lying between them. The chain's CDR3 is CASSFEGVYTEAFF. The CDR3 bases are TGTGCCAGCAGCTTCGAAGGGGTCTACACTGAAGCTTTCTTT.

This sequence joins TRBV29-1 and TRBJ2-5; D ambiguous. CDR1 and CDR2 from the germline V gene are SQVTM and ANQGSEA. The CDR3 has 14 residues. The V and J ends lost 0 bases and 4 bases respectively, with 12 bases between them. The CDR3 here is CSVEDLGPVETQYF. The CDR3 DNA follows: TGCAGCGTTGAAGATCTGGGCCCCGTAGAGACCCAGTACTTC.

The chain recombines TRBV6-2 or TRBV6-3 with TRBJ2-2; 7 nucleotides agree with TRBD2. CDR1 MNHEY and CDR2 SVGEGT come from the germline V gene. The length of the CDR3 is 15 residues. The junction had 6 bases not matched to a gene; V was cut back by 2 bases and J by 6 bases. The CDR3 sequence is CASSYPRDYAGELFF. DNA of the CDR3: TGTGCCAGCAGTTACCCCCGGGACTACGCCGGGGAGCTGTTTTTT.

This clonotype has at least ten counts. J is TRBJ2-2 and V is TRBV12-3 or TRBV12-4; 9 bases align to TRBD1. J gave up 6 bases and V 6 bases, and 2 bases lay outside the gene matches. The length of the CDR3 is 13 residues. The CDR3 sequence is CASSRDRAGELFF. In DNA form, the CDR3 reads TGTGCCAGCAGCAGGGACAGGGCCGGGGAGCTGTTTTTT.

V is TRBV11-2 and J is TRBJ2-7; perhaps TRBD2 as D (6 bases). The CDR3 is made up of 18 amino acids. CDR1 and CDR2 (germline): SGHAT, FQNNGV. Trimming shortened V by 0 bases and J by 2 bases, and 20 bases separated the two germline ends. CDR3: CASSLDLPYRRVAYEQYF. The CDR3 DNA reads as TGTGCCAGCAGCTTAGATCTCCCTTACAGGAGGGTAGCCTACGAGCAGTACTTC.

This clonotype has at least ten counts. The chain carries TRBV28 and TRBJ1-5; a possible D gene is TRBD1 (5 bases). The CDR3 is made up of 17 amino acids. Trimming took 2 bases from V and 2 from J, leaving 16 bases between them. Germline loops: CDR1 MDHEN, CDR2 SYDVKM. CDR3 loop: CASSLRGFRSGNQPQHF. The CDR3 nucleotides are TGTGCCAGCAGTTTAAGGGGTTTTAGGTCGGGCAATCAGCCCCAGCATTTT.

The chain has TRBV10-3 and TRBJ1-5; D gene uncertain. V dropped 2 bases and J dropped 1 base, with 9 bases sitting between them. Germline-derived CDR1 and CDR2 are ENHRY and SYGVKD. The CDR3 has 15 residues. The CDR3 region is CAISEKPASNQPQHF. The CDR3 nucleotides read TGTGCCATCAGTGAGAAGCCGGCGAGCAATCAGCCCCAGCATTTT.

This chain links TRBV12-3 or TRBV12-4 with TRBJ2-1; 13 bases are shared with TRBD2. The length of the CDR3 is 14 residues. The V gene end was trimmed by 5 bases and the J gene end by 8 bases; junction bases not matched to a gene: 3. The DNA of the CDR3 is TGTGCCAGCAGTACTAGCGGGAGGGCTCATGAGCAGTTCTTC. Residues: CASSTSGRAHEQFF.

CDR3 sequence: CASSLAHGQRMEQYF. The CDR3 bases are TGTGCCAGCAGCTTAGCGCACGGCCAGAGGATGGAGCAGTACTTC. The chain has TRBV7-2 and TRBJ2-7; the D is unclear. Germline CDR1 reads SGHTA; CDR2 reads FQGNSA. Trimming took 0 bases from V and 7 from J, leaving 16 bases between them. The CDR3 extends over 15 amino acids.